This TCR beta chain was found in a study of T cells in Graves' hyperthyroidism and ophthalmopathy. Study conclusions and caveats: The blood repertoire included most of the expanded thyroid clonotypes above 0.001.

Per germline, CDR1 SGDLS and CDR2 YYNGEE. V dropped 3 bases and J dropped 5; count of bases not matched to a gene: 5. The CDR3 covers 15 residues. Concerning this clonotype: Its specificity is not known.

It was RNA transcripts that yielded the amplified TCR beta CDR3 regions. Using the HTBI primer set, a first-round RT-PCR was run on the TCR CDR3. TCRdb itself ran the multiplex PCR reads through MiXCR, one entry per CDR3 protein. The table includes about 290,000 distinct CDR3 sequences, 10% to 15% detected once. The authors took PBMCs from roughly 9.3 ml fresh peripheral blood. The chain recombines TRBV9 with TRBJ2-2, with 9 bases identical to TRBD1. This TCR was sampled from a woman in her thirties with Graves' hyperthyroidism that later progressed to Graves' ophthalmopathy. Sequencing used blood. In nucleotides, the CDR3 is TGTGCCAGCAGCGCTACCGGGACAGGGACCGGGGAGCTGTTTTTT. Protein: CASSATGTGTGELFF.